This TCR beta chain is from a study of blood T cell repertoires in COVID-19. Background on the study: Acute and convalescent COVID-19 samples came from the United States, Italy and Spain. The analysed material was cDNA or gDNA that came from T cells, B-cell-depleted T cells, or PBMCs.

Sequencing was performed with immunoSEQ multiplex PCR; in TCRdb, only in-frame clones are kept and a portion is missing. The sample lists around 43,000 clones; 80% were seen once. Germline CDR1 is LNHNV and CDR2 is YYDKDF (reference sequence). The J segment lost 6 bases and the V segment lost 0 bases, leaving 4 bases of the junction unmatched. There are 14 residues in the CDR3. The gene calls are TRBV15 and TRBJ1-2, with TRBD1 matching over 7 bases. The receptor's source is a man in his 70s with acute or convalescent COVID-19. Sequencing input: peripheral blood. DNA for the CDR3: TGTGCCACCAGCAGAGATAGGGACAGAAATGGCTACACCTTC. Translation: CATSRDRDRNGYTF.